The entry below describes one TCR beta chain. Using immunoSEQ multiplex PCR, the repertoire was profiled, and TCRdb retains in-frame clones only, with some absent. This table holds about 270,000 clones, approximately 82% found once. These data belong to a study of blood T cell repertoires in COVID-19. Study at large: Donors in the United States, Italy and Spain gave samples during acute or convalescent COVID-19.

CDR3 length: 14 amino acids. The V gene end was trimmed by 7 bases and the J gene end by 6 bases; junction bases not matched to a gene: 6. Germline CDR1 reads MNHEY; CDR2 reads SVGAGI. V is TRBV6-5 and J is TRBJ1-4, with TRBD1 identical over 9 bases. The source material was peripheral blood. This receptor was taken from a woman aged 18-29 years with acute or convalescent COVID-19. The CDR3 DNA is TGTGCCAGCACCAGGGGACAGGGCCATGAAAAACTGTTTTTT. Protein sequence: CASTRGQGHEKLFF.